This T cell receptor beta chain was obtained from a study of cytomegalovirus exposure and HLA in healthy donors. Points from the study as a whole: Later, an analysis found that common viral pathogens appeared to be linked with several of the most significant clusters. V- and J-gene trimming in TCR beta was tied to a missense DCLRE1C variant by an analysis performed later. CMV serostatus was the only immune exposure information that was available.

Concerning this clone itself: Its antigen is unknown.

The CDR3 is 15 amino acids. The V gene lost 0 bases and the J gene lost 6 bases, with 12 bases spanning the gap. Germline V CDR1 and CDR2: LGHNA, YSLEER. PCR employed 60 Vbeta and 13 Jbeta primers. Sequencing used immunoSEQ multiplex PCR; TCRdb keeps in-frame clones, though not all of them. The sample gives 150,000 to 200,000 clones, about 85% of which show up once; less than 2.5% is in the top ten. The receptor was derived from a man aged 18 to 30 in good health and CMV-seropositive. The sequenced sample was PBMCs. The chain combines TRBV4-3 with TRBJ1-5; maybe TRBD1 (6 bases). In DNA form, the CDR3 reads TGCGCCAGCAGCCAAGATTTCAGGGGCGGTCAGCCCCAGCATTTT. The encoded protein is CASSQDFRGGQPQHF.